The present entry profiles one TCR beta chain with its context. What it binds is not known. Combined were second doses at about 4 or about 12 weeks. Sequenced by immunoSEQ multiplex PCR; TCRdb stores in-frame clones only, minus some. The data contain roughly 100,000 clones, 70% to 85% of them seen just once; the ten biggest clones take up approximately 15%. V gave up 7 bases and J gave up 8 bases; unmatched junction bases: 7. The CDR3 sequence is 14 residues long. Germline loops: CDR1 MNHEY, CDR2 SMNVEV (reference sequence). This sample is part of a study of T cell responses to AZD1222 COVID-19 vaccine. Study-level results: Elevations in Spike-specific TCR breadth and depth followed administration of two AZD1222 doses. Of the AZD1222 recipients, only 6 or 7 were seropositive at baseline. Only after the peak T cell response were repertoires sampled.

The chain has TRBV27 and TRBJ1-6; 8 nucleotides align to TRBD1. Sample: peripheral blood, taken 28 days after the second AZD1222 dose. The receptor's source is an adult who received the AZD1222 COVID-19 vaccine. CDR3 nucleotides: TGTGCCAGCACACCGACAGGGGCGGATTCACCCCTCCACTTT. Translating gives CASTPTGADSPLHF.